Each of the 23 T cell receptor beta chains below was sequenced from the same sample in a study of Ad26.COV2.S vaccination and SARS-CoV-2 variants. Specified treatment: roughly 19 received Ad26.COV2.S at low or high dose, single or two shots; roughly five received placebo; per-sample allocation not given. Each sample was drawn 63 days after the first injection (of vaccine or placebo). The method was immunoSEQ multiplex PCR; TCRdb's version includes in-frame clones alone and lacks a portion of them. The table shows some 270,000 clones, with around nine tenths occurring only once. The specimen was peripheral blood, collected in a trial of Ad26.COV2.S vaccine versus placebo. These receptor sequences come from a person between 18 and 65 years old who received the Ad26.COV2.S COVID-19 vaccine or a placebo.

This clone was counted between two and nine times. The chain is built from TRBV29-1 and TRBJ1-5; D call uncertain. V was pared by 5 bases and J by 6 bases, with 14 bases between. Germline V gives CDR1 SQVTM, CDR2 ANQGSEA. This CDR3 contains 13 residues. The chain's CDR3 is CSVILVVGQPQHF. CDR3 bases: TGCAGCGTTATACTAGTAGTTGGTCAGCCCCAGCATTTT.

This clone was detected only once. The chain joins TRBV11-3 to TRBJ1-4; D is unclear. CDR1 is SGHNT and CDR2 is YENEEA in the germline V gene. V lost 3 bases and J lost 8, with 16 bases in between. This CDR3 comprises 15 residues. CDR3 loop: CASSFLYIWREKLFF. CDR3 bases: TGTGCCAGCAGCTTCTTGTATATTTGGCGCGAAAAACTGTTTTTT. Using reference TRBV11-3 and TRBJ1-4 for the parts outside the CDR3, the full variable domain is EAGVVQSPRYKIIEKKQPVAFWCNPISGHNTLYWYLQNLGQGPELLIRYENEEAVDDSQLPKDRFSAERLKGVDSTLKIQPAELGDSAVYLCASSFLYIWREKLFFGSGTQLSVL.

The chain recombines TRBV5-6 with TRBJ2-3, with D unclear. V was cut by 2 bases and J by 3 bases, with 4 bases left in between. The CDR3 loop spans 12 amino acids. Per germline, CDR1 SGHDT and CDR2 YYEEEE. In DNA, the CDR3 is TGTGCCAGCAGCTTATTTACAGATACGCAGTATTTT. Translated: CASSLFTDTQYF.

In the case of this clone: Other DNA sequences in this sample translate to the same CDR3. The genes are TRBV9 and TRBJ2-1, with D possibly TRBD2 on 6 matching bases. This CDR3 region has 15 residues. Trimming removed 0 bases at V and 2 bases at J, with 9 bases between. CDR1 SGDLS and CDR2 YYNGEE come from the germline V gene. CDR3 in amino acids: CASSVAGAAYNEQFF. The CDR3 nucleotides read TGTGCCAGCAGCGTAGCGGGAGCTGCCTACAATGAGCAGTTCTTC.

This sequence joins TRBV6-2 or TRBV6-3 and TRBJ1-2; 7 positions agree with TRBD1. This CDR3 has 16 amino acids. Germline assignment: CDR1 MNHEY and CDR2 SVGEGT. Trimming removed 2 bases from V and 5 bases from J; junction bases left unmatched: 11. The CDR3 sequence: CASSYQGEWASYGYTF. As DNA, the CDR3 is TGTGCCAGCAGTTACCAGGGGGAGTGGGCATCGTATGGCTACACCTTC.

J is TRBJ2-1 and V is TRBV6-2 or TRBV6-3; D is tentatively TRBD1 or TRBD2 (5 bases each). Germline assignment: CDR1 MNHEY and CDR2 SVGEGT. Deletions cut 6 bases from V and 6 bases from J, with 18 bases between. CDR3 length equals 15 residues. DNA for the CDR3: TGTGCCAGCAGCTGGGGGTTTTCGGCTCGCAATGAGCAGTTCTTC. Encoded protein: CASSWGFSARNEQFF.

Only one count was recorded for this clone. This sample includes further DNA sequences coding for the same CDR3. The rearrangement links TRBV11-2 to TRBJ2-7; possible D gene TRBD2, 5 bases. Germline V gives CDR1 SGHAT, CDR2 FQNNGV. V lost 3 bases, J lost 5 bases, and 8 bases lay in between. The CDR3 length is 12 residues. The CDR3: CASSFRGNEQYF. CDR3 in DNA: TGTGCCAGCAGCTTCAGAGGGAACGAGCAGTACTTC.

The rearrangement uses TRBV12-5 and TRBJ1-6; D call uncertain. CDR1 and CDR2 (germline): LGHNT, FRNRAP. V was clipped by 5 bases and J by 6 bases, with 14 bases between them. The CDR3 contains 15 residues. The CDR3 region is CASGPLSPPNSPLHF. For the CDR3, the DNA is TGTGCTAGTGGTCCCCTCTCCCCTCCTAATTCACCCCTCCACTTT.

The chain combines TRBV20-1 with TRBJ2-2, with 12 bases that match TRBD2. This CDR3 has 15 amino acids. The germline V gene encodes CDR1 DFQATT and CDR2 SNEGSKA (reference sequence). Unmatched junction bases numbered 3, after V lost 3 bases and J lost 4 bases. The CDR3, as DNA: TGCAGTGCTAGTGCTAGCGGGAGGGCCACCGGGGAGCTGTTTTTT. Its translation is CSASASGRATGELFF.

The CDR3 region has the DNA TGCAGCGTTGGGGATGGAAACACCGGGGAGCTGTTTTTT. It specifies CSVGDGNTGELFF. V is TRBV29-1 and J is TRBJ2-2, with D hard to call. From germline, CDR1 is SQVTM and CDR2 ANQGSEA. V was clipped by 4 bases and J by 2 bases, with 8 bases between them. The length of the CDR3 is 13 residues.

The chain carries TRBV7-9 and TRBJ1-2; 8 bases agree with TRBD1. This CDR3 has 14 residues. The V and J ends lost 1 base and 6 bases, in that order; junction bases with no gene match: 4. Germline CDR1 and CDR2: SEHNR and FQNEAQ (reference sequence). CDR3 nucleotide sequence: TGTGCCAGCAGCTTAGTCCAGGGGGCAGATGGCTACACCTTC. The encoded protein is CASSLVQGADGYTF.

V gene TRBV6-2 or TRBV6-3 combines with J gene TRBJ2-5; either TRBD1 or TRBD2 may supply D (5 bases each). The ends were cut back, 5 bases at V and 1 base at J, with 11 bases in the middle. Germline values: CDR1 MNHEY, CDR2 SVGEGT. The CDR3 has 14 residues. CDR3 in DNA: TGTGCCAGCAGTAAACCGGGACCCCAAGAGACCCAGTACTTC. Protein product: CASSKPGPQETQYF.

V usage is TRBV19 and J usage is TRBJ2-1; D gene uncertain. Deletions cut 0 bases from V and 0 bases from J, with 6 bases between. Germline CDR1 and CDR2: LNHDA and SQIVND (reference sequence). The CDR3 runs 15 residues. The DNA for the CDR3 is TGTGCCAGTAGTATAGAAGGAGTCTCCTACAATGAGCAGTTCTTC. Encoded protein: CASSIEGVSYNEQFF.

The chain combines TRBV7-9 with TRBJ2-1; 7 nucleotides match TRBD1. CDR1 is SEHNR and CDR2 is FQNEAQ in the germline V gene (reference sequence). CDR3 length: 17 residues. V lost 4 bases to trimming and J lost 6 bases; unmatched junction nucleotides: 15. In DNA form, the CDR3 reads TGTGCCAGCAGCTACGACCACGGGACAGCCGGACCCAATGAGCAGTTCTTC. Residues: CASSYDHGTAGPNEQFF.

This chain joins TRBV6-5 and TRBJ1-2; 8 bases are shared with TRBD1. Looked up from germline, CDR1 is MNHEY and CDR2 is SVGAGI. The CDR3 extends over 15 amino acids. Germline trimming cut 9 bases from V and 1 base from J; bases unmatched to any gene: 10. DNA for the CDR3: TGTGCCAGTCGATTGAGGACAGGGCTTAACTATGGCTACACCTTC. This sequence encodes CASRLRTGLNYGYTF.

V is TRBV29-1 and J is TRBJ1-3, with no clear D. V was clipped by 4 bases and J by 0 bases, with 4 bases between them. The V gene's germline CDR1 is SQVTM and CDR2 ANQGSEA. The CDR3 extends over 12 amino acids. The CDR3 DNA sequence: TGCAGCGTTGGGGGCTCTGGAAACACCATATATTTT. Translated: CSVGGSGNTIYF.

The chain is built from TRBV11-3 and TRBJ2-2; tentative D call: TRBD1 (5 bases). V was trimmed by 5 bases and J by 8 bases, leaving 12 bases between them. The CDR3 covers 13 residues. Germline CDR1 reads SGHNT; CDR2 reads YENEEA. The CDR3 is CASSPRVAGELFF. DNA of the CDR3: TGTGCCAGCAGCCCCAGGGTCGCGGGGGAGCTGTTTTTT.

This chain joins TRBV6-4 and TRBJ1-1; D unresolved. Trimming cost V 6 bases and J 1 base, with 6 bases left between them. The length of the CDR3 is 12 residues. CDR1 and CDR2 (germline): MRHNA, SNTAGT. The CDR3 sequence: CASRLENTEAFF. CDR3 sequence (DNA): TGTGCCAGCAGGCTCGAGAACACTGAAGCTTTCTTT.

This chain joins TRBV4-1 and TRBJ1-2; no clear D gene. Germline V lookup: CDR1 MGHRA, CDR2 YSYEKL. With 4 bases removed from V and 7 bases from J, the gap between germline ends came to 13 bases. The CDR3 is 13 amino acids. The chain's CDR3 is CASSLYTEPGYTF. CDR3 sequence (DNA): TGCGCCAGCAGCCTCTACACAGAACCTGGCTACACCTTC.

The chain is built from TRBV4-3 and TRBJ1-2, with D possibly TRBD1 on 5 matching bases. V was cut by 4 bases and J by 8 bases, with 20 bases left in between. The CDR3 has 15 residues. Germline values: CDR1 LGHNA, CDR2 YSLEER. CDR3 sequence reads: CASSPGPMRGEGYTF. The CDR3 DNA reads TGCGCCAGCAGCCCTGGTCCGATGAGGGGAGAGGGCTACACCTTC.

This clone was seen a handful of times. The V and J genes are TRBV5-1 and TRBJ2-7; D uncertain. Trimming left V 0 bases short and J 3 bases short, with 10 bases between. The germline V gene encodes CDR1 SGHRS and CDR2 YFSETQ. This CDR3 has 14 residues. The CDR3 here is CASSLANHLYEQYF. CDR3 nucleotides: TGCGCCAGCAGCTTGGCCAACCATCTCTACGAGCAGTACTTC.

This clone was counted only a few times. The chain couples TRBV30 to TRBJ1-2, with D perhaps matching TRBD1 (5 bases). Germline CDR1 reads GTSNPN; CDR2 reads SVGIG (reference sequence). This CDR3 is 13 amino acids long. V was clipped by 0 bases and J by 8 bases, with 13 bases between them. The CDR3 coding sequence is TGTGCCTGGAGTGTCACTACGGCAGGGGGCTACACCTTC. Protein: CAWSVTTAGGYTF.

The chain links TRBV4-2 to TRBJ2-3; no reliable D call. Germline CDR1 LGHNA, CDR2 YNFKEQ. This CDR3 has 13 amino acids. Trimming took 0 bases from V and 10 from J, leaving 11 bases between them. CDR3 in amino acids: CASSQDGAYAQYF. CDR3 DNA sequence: TGTGCCAGCAGCCAAGATGGAGCCTATGCGCAGTATTTT.